This T cell receptor beta chain was sequenced during a study of breast tumors, draining lymph nodes, adjacent tissues. Broader study findings: Compared with lymph nodes, tumors were less diverse; compared with nontumor tissue, more.

To note about this clonotype: Its target is unknown.

This CDR3 spans 14 amino acids. Germline values: CDR1 SGHKS, CDR2 YYEKEE (reference sequence). TCRdb reprocessed the multiplex PCR reads with MiXCR, giving one entry per CDR3 protein. This table holds 24,000 or so distinct CDR3 sequences, under 30% found once. The source is a female donor with breast cancer. Some clones in this sample may be carry-over from other donors' samples. The sequenced sample consisted of breast tumor tissue. The gene calls are TRBV5-5 and TRBJ2-5; TRBD2 aligns across 10 bases. The last part of the DNA fits TRBJ2-7 better; the J call may be wrong. CDR3 bases: TGTGCCAGCAGCTTACTAGCGGGGACCTACGAGCAGTACTTC. It is translated as CASSLLAGTYEQYF.